Shown below are 28 T cell receptor beta chains from a single sample sequenced in a study of neoadjuvant anti-PD-1 for oral cavity cancer (dated by TCRdb to the early 2020s). The library came from the immunoSEQ multiplex PCR assay. The immuneACCESS repertoire file appears here via TCRdb, limited to in-frame rearrangements. These files lack a portion of the clones; in checked studies, under half of the deficit traces to unresolved V genes, and the cause of the others is not known. A total of approximately 74,000 clones appear in this sample, approximately 84% of them only once. The ten biggest clones cover 2.5% to 4% of the sample. Reading the label with the study, this specimen's time point is: before neoadjuvant nivolumab. The sequencing here drew on PBMCs, taken before nivolumab (anti-PD-1) treatment. The origin of the receptors is a person aged 35-79 years with oral cavity squamous cell carcinoma.

This chain joins TRBV15 and TRBJ1-5, with D maybe TRBD1 (5 bases). Germline values: CDR1 LNHNV, CDR2 YYDKDF (reference sequence). This CDR3 is 14 amino acids long. Between the trimmed V and J ends, which lost 0 bases and 5 bases, there was a span of 8 bases. The CDR3 DNA follows: TGTGCCACCAGCAGAGAAGGGACCCATCAGCCCCAGCATTTT. As protein: CATSREGTHQPQHF.

The count of this clone is one. The V gene is TRBV5-6, the J gene TRBJ2-6; no clear D gene. The ends were cut back, 2 bases at V and 0 bases at J, with 15 bases in the middle. Germline V lookup: CDR1 SGHDT, CDR2 YYEEEE. The CDR3 totals 18 residues. The CDR3 protein is CASSFVPADLSGANVLTF. As DNA, the CDR3 is TGTGCCAGCAGCTTTGTACCAGCAGACCTCTCTGGGGCCAACGTCCTGACTTTC.

V is TRBV4-1 and J is TRBJ2-5; D is unclear. V lost 2 bases and J lost 2, with 12 bases in between. This CDR3 spans 15 amino acids. CDR1 is MGHRA, CDR2 YSYEKL, per germline. CDR3 amino acids: CASSQSVAGQETQYF. Here the CDR3 DNA reads TGCGCCAGCAGCCAATCCGTGGCAGGTCAAGAGACCCAGTACTTC.

The J gene is TRBJ2-7, the V gene TRBV27; D may be TRBD1 or TRBD2 (5 bases each). There are 12 residues in the CDR3. Looked up from germline, CDR1 is MNHEY and CDR2 is SMNVEV (reference sequence). Trimming removed 8 bases at V and 2 bases at J, with 10 bases between. CDR3 DNA sequence: TGTGCCAGCTGGGACGGCCCCTACGAGCAGTACTTC. Amino acid sequence: CASWDGPYEQYF.

CDR3 nucleotide sequence: TGCGCCAGCAGCTTGGCGAGGACACTTTATAGCAATCAGCCCCAGCATTTT. Translation gives CASSLARTLYSNQPQHF. This chain connects TRBV5-1 to TRBJ1-5; D possibly corresponds to TRBD1 (5 bases). V lost 0 bases, J lost 0 bases, and 13 bases lay in between. Germline V gene sequence: CDR1 SGHRS, CDR2 YFSETQ. This CDR3 has 17 residues.

The chain recombines TRBV21-1 with TRBJ1-5; the table's D call TRBD1 went unverified against the DNA. TRBV21-1 is a documented pseudogene. The CDR3 is 12 residues long. The CDR3 sequence is CARHRFNQPQHF. Written as DNA, the CDR3 is TGTGCCAGACACAGGTTCAATCAGCCCCAGCATTTT.

In regard to this clone: Other DNA sequences in the same sample also yield this CDR3. V and J are TRBV6-1 and TRBJ1-1; D unclear. The ends were cut back, 4 bases at V and 1 base at J, with 7 bases in the middle. Germline assignment: CDR1 MNHNS and CDR2 SASEGT. This CDR3 comprises 13 residues. CDR3 bases: TGTGCCAGCAGTGTGAGTCAGAACACTGAAGCTTTCTTT. Translated: CASSVSQNTEAFF.

The chain couples TRBV7-8 to TRBJ1-2, with no clear D. V shed 3 bases and J shed 0 bases, with 8 bases lying between them. CDR1 is SGHVS, CDR2 FQNEAQ, per germline. The CDR3 is 14 residues long. In DNA, the CDR3 is TGTGCCAGCAGCTTGACGGAAACTAACTATGGCTACACCTTC. Protein sequence: CASSLTETNYGYTF.

This clone was recorded once. The chain links TRBV7-2 to TRBJ2-1; 8 nucleotides align to TRBD2. The CDR3 totals 15 residues. Per germline, CDR1 SGHTA and CDR2 FQGNSA. The V segment lost 3 bases and the J segment 6 bases; nucleotides outside the gene matches: 7. CDR3 in DNA: TGTGCCAGCAGCTTTTTTCGACTAGCGAGCAATGAGCAGTTCTTC. This gives the protein CASSFFRLASNEQFF.

This chain links TRBV13 with TRBJ2-7, with 10 nucleotides matching TRBD2. This CDR3 comprises 13 residues. The ends lost 5 bases at V and 7 bases at J; junction bases unmatched: 5. From germline, CDR1 is PRHDT and CDR2 FYEKMQ (reference sequence). As DNA, the CDR3 is TGTGCCAGCAGCCCGGGGGGACTAGCGGAGCAGTACTTC. It translates to CASSPGGLAEQYF.

The V gene is TRBV27, the J gene TRBJ1-5; no definite D call. CDR1 and CDR2 from the germline V gene are MNHEY and SMNVEV (reference sequence). The germline V and J ends were trimmed by 5 bases and 0 bases, with 8 bases remaining between them. This CDR3 spans 14 amino acids. The CDR3 sequence is CASSLSFSNQPQHF. DNA for the CDR3: TGTGCCAGCAGTCTAAGTTTTAGCAATCAGCCCCAGCATTTT.

The chain couples TRBV4-2 to TRBJ2-7; possible D gene TRBD1, 6 bases. Trimming shortened V by 1 base and J by 4 bases, and 14 bases separated the two germline ends. Germline loops: CDR1 LGHNA, CDR2 YNFKEQ. The CDR3 is 15 amino acids. CDR3: CASSQVSGTSYEQYF. Here the CDR3 DNA reads TGTGCCAGCAGCCAAGTGTCGGGGACATCTTACGAGCAGTACTTC.

The V and J genes are TRBV19 and TRBJ2-5, with 11 bases aligning to TRBD2. Looked up from germline, CDR1 is LNHDA and CDR2 is SQIVND (reference sequence). Trimming removed 8 bases from V and 6 bases from J; junction bases left unmatched: 11. The CDR3 length is 15 residues. CDR3 protein: CASRSTSGTVKTQYF. CDR3 bases: TGTGCCAGTCGATCGACTAGCGGGACAGTCAAGACCCAGTACTTC.

The genes are TRBV4-1 and TRBJ1-4; D ambiguous. The CDR3 covers 11 residues. V gave up 4 bases and J gave up 5 bases, with 2 bases separating them. In germline, CDR1 is MGHRA, CDR2 YSYEKL. The CDR3, as DNA: TGCGCCAGCAGCCTAAATGAAAAACTGTTTTTT. Protein sequence: CASSLNEKLFF.

The chain joins TRBV6-5 to TRBJ2-2; D is perhaps TRBD2 (6 bases). Germline V lookup: CDR1 MNHEY, CDR2 SVGAGI. This CDR3 has 15 amino acids. V was trimmed by 7 bases and J by 7 bases, leaving 19 bases between them. CDR3 region: CASNRQPLADGELFF. The CDR3 DNA reads TGTGCCAGCAATCGACAGCCACTAGCTGACGGGGAGCTGTTTTTT.

The CDR3 protein is CAISEDRAAEQYF. The CDR3, as DNA: TGTGCCATCAGTGAGGACAGGGCGGCCGAGCAGTACTTC. The chain links TRBV10-3 to TRBJ2-7; TRBD1 matches at 7 bases. Germline lookup yields CDR1 ENHRY and CDR2 SYGVKD. This CDR3 spans 13 amino acids. Trimming removed 2 bases from V and 6 bases from J; junction bases left unmatched: 4.

The chain couples TRBV15 to TRBJ1-4; TRBD1 aligns across 7 bases. The CDR3 runs to 13 residues. V was clipped by 11 bases and J by 3 bases; unmatched bases: 6. Germline V CDR1 and CDR2: LNHNV, YYDKDF (reference sequence). CDR3 bases: TGTGCCTTCCAGGGACAGCCTAATGAAAAACTGTTTTTT. Protein: CAFQGQPNEKLFF.

The chain uses TRBV4-1 and TRBJ1-5, with TRBD1 matching over 7 bases. Trimming at V came to 2 bases and at J to 7 bases, leaving 5 bases not matched to a gene. Germline V gene lookup returns CDR1 MGHRA and CDR2 YSYEKL. This CDR3 is 14 amino acids long. CDR3 sequence: CASSQMTGYQPQHF. In nucleotides, the CDR3 is TGCGCCAGCAGCCAAATGACAGGGTACCAGCCCCAGCATTTT.

The chain uses TRBV7-6 and TRBJ2-3; D unclear. Trimming took 2 bases from V and 0 from J, leaving 9 bases between them. The germline gives CDR1 SGHVS, CDR2 FNYEAQ. This CDR3 contains 15 residues. The CDR3 coding sequence is TGTGCCAGCAGCTTATTTGTCCAGAGCACAGATACGCAGTATTTT. It specifies CASSLFVQSTDTQYF.

This clone was detected once. The chain couples TRBV5-1 to TRBJ2-7; D unclear. Germline V CDR1 and CDR2: SGHRS, YFSETQ. Trimming stripped 4 bases from V and 2 bases from J, with 13 bases between. The CDR3 totals 14 residues. CDR3 amino acids: CASSLLSQAYEQYF. DNA of the CDR3: TGCGCCAGCAGCCTACTAAGTCAGGCCTACGAGCAGTACTTC.

This sequence joins TRBV2 and TRBJ2-7, with a possible D match to TRBD1 (6 bases). The germline CDR1 and CDR2 sequences are SNHLY and FYNNEI. The CDR3 is made up of 14 amino acids. V lost 8 bases and J 1 base, leaving 15 bases between the germline ends. This CDR3 is CASESGVFSYEQYF. The DNA for the CDR3 is TGTGCCAGCGAATCAGGGGTTTTTTCCTACGAGCAGTACTTC.

The rearrangement joins TRBV9 to TRBJ2-3; 8 bases align to TRBD1. Germline loops: CDR1 SGDLS, CDR2 YYNGEE. CDR3 size: 14 residues. J was trimmed by 5 bases and V by 3 bases; bases with no gene match: 5. The CDR3 here is CASSARQGKDTQYF. CDR3 nucleotide sequence: TGTGCCAGCAGCGCTCGACAGGGGAAAGATACGCAGTATTTT.

CDR3 bases: TGCGCCAGCAGGAGCCAAGCCATGAACACTGAAGCTTTCTTT. It yields the protein CASRSQAMNTEAFF. The chain joins TRBV10-1 to TRBJ1-1; no clear D gene. The V and J ends lost 6 bases and 0 bases respectively, with 11 bases between them. The CDR3 is made up of 14 amino acids. Germline V gives CDR1 WNHNN, CDR2 SYGVQD (reference sequence).

V is TRBV2 and J is TRBJ2-3, with 9 bases identical to TRBD1. V lost 6 bases to trimming and J lost 0 bases; unmatched junction nucleotides: 1. Per germline, CDR1 SNHLY and CDR2 FYNNEI. The CDR3 has 14 amino acids. CDR3 sequence reads: CASRQGASTDTQYF. The CDR3 DNA follows: TGTGCCAGCAGACAGGGGGCAAGCACAGATACGCAGTATTTT.

The chain links TRBV7-8 to TRBJ1-1; weak D call: TRBD1 (5 bases). The V end was cut by 4 bases, the J end by 3 bases, with 12 bases between. The CDR3 length is 14 residues. CDR1 is SGHVS and CDR2 is FQNEAQ in the germline V gene. The CDR3, as DNA: TGTGCCAGCAGCTCCGGAGGGGTGTACACTGAAGCTTTCTTT. Its translation is CASSSGGVYTEAFF.

Concerning this clone itself: Germline is not matched at one junction end, which may reflect a read error. The chain employs TRBV7-7 and TRBJ2-6; D unclear. The germline CDR1 and CDR2 sequences are SSHAT and FNYEAQ (reference sequence). The CDR3 is made up of 18 amino acids. CDR3 sequence: CASSNCSKCPKSGQRPDF. In nucleotides, the CDR3 is TGTGCCAGCAGCAATTGTTCTAAGTGCCCAAAGTCGGGCCAACGTCCTGATTTC.

This rearrangement joins TRBV4-1 to TRBJ2-1, with TRBD2 matching over 8 bases. V lost 2 bases to trimming and J lost 4 bases; unmatched junction nucleotides: 13. CDR3 length equals 18 residues. Germline V gene sequence: CDR1 MGHRA, CDR2 YSYEKL. CDR3 sequence: CASSQPLTGEREYNEQFF. DNA of the CDR3: TGCGCCAGCAGCCAACCCTTAACGGGGGAGCGGGAGTACAATGAGCAGTTCTTC.

This chain connects TRBV27 to TRBJ2-7; 7 positions match TRBD2. This CDR3 comprises 15 residues. With 2 bases clipped from V and 5 bases from J, the junction kept 9 bases outside the gene matches. Per germline, CDR1 MNHEY and CDR2 SMNVEV (reference sequence). Written as DNA, the CDR3 is TGTGCCAGCAGTTTAAAGATCGGGGGGTTCAACGAGCAGTACTTC. Protein: CASSLKIGGFNEQYF.